This TCR beta chain was sequenced for a study of response to subunit inactivated influenza vaccine. General study points: It was the authors' suggestion that each seasonal influenza vaccination recruits few new T cells.

TCRdb re-called the RT-PCR reads with MiXCR, one entry per CDR3 protein. The sample shows roughly 500,000 distinct CDR3 sequences, around 25% of them seen only once. As concerns this clonotype: The antigen remains unidentified.

Germline CDR1 and CDR2: MDHEN and SYDVKM. The CDR3 is 17 amino acids. J lost 5 bases, V lost 0 bases, and 11 bases had no gene match. This rearrangement joins TRBV28 to TRBJ2-3; 7 bases are a match to TRBD2. The receptor comes from a man aged 50 to 60 who received an inactivated influenza vaccine. The source material was CD4+ T cells sorted from PBMCs, sampled 5 to 6 days after vaccination. The CDR3 sequence is CASSLWLAEPLGDTQYF. The CDR3 nucleotides are TGTGCCAGCAGTTTATGGCTAGCGGAACCTTTGGGAGATACGCAGTATTTT.